This T cell receptor beta chain emerged from a study of T cell responses to AZD1222 COVID-19 vaccine. TCRdb's copy holds only in-frame clones and misses some; the assay was immunoSEQ multiplex PCR. The sample contains around 190,000 clones, 91% of which appear only once. Germline V gene sequence: CDR1 MNHEY, CDR2 SVGAGI. The junction had 7 bases not matched to a gene; V was cut back by 8 bases and J by 9 bases. The CDR3 runs to 12 residues. The gene calls are TRBV6-5 and TRBJ2-7, with TRBD1 matching over 10 bases. Source: peripheral blood, taken 28 days after the second AZD1222 dose. The TCR sequence derives from an adult who received the AZD1222 COVID-19 vaccine. The CDR3 reads CASGTGVLGQYF. CDR3 DNA sequence: TGTGCCAGCGGGACAGGGGTTCTGGGGCAGTACTTC.